Each of the 32 T cell receptor beta chains below was sequenced from the same sample in a study of CD8 T cells in ankylosing spondylitis. MiXCR, run by TCRdb on the 5' RACE reads, gives a single entry per CDR3 protein. This sample has about 220,000 distinct CDR3 sequences, with roughly a tenth found just once. The sample taken for sequencing was blood, either unsorted or a sorted T cell fraction (not recorded which). The receptors come from a male donor with ankylosing spondylitis or in good health (not recorded which).

In nucleotides, the CDR3 is TGCAGTGCCGATACGAGCGGGACTAGCGGGACGGGGGAGACCCAGTACTTC. Protein sequence: CSADTSGTSGTGETQYF. The chain employs TRBV20-1 and TRBJ2-5; TRBD2 matches 13 bases. Germline trimming cut 6 bases from V and 5 bases from J; bases unmatched to any gene: 15. This CDR3 is 17 amino acids long. Germline CDR1 is DFQATT and CDR2 is SNEGSKA (reference sequence).

This clonotype was seen more than once but under ten times. The rearrangement joins TRBV20-1 to TRBJ1-3; perhaps TRBD1 as D (6 bases). The V gene lost 3 bases and the J gene lost 4 bases, with 13 bases spanning the gap. The germline CDR1 and CDR2 sequences are DFQATT and SNEGSKA (reference sequence). This CDR3 comprises 14 residues. The CDR3 loop is CSARVRGAGNTIYF. CDR3 coding DNA: TGCAGTGCTAGGGTCAGGGGAGCGGGAAACACCATATATTTT.

This clonotype has only one observation. At one end the junction does not follow the germline gene, possibly because of a read error. V and J are TRBV29-1 and TRBJ2-3; possibly TRBD1 for D (5 bases). Per the germline V gene, CDR1 is SQVTM and CDR2 is ANQGSEA. CDR3 length: 15 amino acids. The CDR3 coding sequence is TGCAGCGTTGATTCTGAGATAGGGGAAACAGATAGGCAGTATTTT. Encoded protein: CSVDSEIGETDRQYF.

In this sample, this clonotype turned up a few times. The chain couples TRBV3-1 to TRBJ2-5; 8 bases align to TRBD2. CDR1 LGHDT and CDR2 YNNKEL come from the germline V gene (reference sequence). Trimming at V came to 1 base and at J to 2 bases, leaving 3 bases not matched to a gene. The CDR3 sequence is 15 residues long. The CDR3, as DNA: TGTGCCAGCAGCCAAGGACTAGCGCCGCAAGAGACCCAGTACTTC. Translating it yields CASSQGLAPQETQYF.

This clonotype was picked up many times. CDR3 in DNA: TGTGCCATCAGCGCCGGGGAAGCGGGGAATCCCACAGATACGCAGTATTTT. Amino acids: CAISAGEAGNPTDTQYF. The chain links TRBV10-3 to TRBJ2-3; 7 bases fit TRBD2. The CDR3 contains 17 residues. Germline values: CDR1 ENHRY, CDR2 SYGVKD. The V segment lost 6 bases and the J segment 2 bases; nucleotides outside the gene matches: 14.

This clonotype has at least ten counts. The chain joins TRBV12-3 or TRBV12-4 to TRBJ2-7, with D unclear. The CDR3 covers 15 residues. Trimming stripped 3 bases from V and 2 bases from J, with 14 bases between. The CDR3 loop is CASSFGDYQAYEQYF. The CDR3 DNA sequence: TGTGCCAGCAGTTTTGGTGATTACCAAGCCTACGAGCAGTACTTC.

In this sample, this clonotype turned up a few times. The chain is built from TRBV6-1 and TRBJ2-3; the D gene is possibly TRBD2 (5 bases). The CDR3 is 16 residues long. Trimming removed 8 bases at V and 2 bases at J, with 20 bases between. The V gene's germline CDR1 is MNHNS and CDR2 SASEGT. The CDR3 DNA is TGTGCCAGCTCCCCGGGGAGTGAACTATCCACAGATACGCAGTATTTT. It codes for CASSPGSELSTDTQYF.

CDR3 bases: TGCAGTGCGCAGACTAGCGGGGGACCCTACGAGCAGTACTTC. Its protein is CSAQTSGGPYEQYF. V is TRBV20-1 and J is TRBJ2-7; 12 bases line up with TRBD2. Trimming cost V 6 bases and J 2 bases; bases outside gene matches: 5. The CDR3 spans 14 residues. Germline assignment: CDR1 DFQATT and CDR2 SNEGSKA (reference sequence).

The rearrangement uses TRBV6-1 and TRBJ2-6, with 7 positions matching TRBD2. Germline lookup yields CDR1 MNHNS and CDR2 SASEGT. V shed 5 bases, J shed 0 bases, and the junction held 10 bases outside the gene matches. The CDR3 is made up of 18 amino acids. The CDR3 DNA sequence: TGTGCCAGCAGTACCAACGCCGGGGGGAACTCTGGGGCCAACGTCCTGACTTTC. Translating it yields CASSTNAGGNSGANVLTF.

Remarks on this clonotype: A read error is possible here, since a much larger clone lies one base away. This rearrangement joins TRBV20-1 to TRBJ2-3, with 7 bases matching TRBD1. Germline V gene data show CDR1 as DFQATT and CDR2 as SNEGSKA (reference sequence). V lost 8 bases and J lost 5; bases outside the gene matches: 16. This CDR3 comprises 15 residues. The CDR3 loop is CSIIPGQRAGDTQYF. The CDR3 DNA sequence: TGCAGTATCATTCCGGGACAGAGGGCAGGAGATACGCAGTATTTT.

This clonotype was recorded a few times. V and J are TRBV7-2 and TRBJ2-7, with 12 nucleotides matching TRBD1. The V gene end was trimmed by 5 bases and the J gene end by 3 bases; junction bases not matched to a gene: 5. The length of the CDR3 is 15 residues. The germline V gene has CDR1 SGHTA and CDR2 FQGNSA. CDR3 amino acids: CASSAGQGAFYEQYF. CDR3 DNA: TGTGCCAGCAGCGCGGGACAGGGGGCCTTCTACGAGCAGTACTTC. Using reference TRBV7-2 and TRBJ2-7 for the parts outside the CDR3, the full variable domain is GAGVSQSPSNKVTEKGKDVELRCDPISGHTALYWYRQSLGQGLEFLIYFQGNSAPDKSGLPSDRFSAERTGGSVSTLTIQRTQQEDSAVYLCASSAGQGAFYEQYFGPGTRLTVT.

CDR3 amino acids: CASTFRGNSGNTIYF. The CDR3 DNA sequence: TGTGCCAGCACCTTTCGTGGTAACTCTGGAAACACCATATATTTT. This chain links TRBV28 with TRBJ1-3; D remains ambiguous. Trimming stripped 7 bases from V and 0 bases from J, with 13 bases between. CDR3 size: 15 residues. Per germline, CDR1 MDHEN and CDR2 SYDVKM.

In this sample, this clonotype turned up many times. The chain couples TRBV4-2 to TRBJ2-7; tentative D call: TRBD2 (6 bases). The germline V gene has CDR1 LGHNA and CDR2 YNFKEQ. The ends were cut back, 6 bases at V and 0 bases at J, with 15 bases in the middle. The CDR3 contains 15 residues. The CDR3 sequence: CASRHGSGDSYEQYF. The CDR3, as DNA: TGTGCCAGCAGACACGGGTCGGGGGACTCCTACGAGCAGTACTTC.

Ten or more counts support this clonotype. The chain carries TRBV5-1 and TRBJ2-6, with D perhaps matching TRBD2 (6 bases). In germline, CDR1 is SGHRS, CDR2 YFSETQ. CDR3 size: 15 residues. V lost 7 bases and J 0 bases, leaving 11 bases between the germline ends. The CDR3: CASSAGSSGANVLTF. The DNA of the CDR3 is TGCGCCAGCTCTGCGGGGTCCTCTGGGGCCAACGTCCTGACTTTC.

Ten or more counts support this clonotype. The rearrangement links TRBV12-3 or TRBV12-4 to TRBJ1-1; a weak D match, TRBD1 (5 bases). The germline V and J ends were trimmed by 3 bases and 5 bases, with 13 bases remaining between them. The CDR3 is 14 amino acids. CDR3 sequence reads: CASSLTEAKTEAFF. CDR3 coding DNA: TGTGCCAGCAGTTTGACAGAGGCAAAGACTGAAGCTTTCTTT.

This clonotype was recorded at least ten times. The chain combines TRBV20-1 with TRBJ2-1; 10 nucleotides align to TRBD2. The CDR3 consists of 14 residues. Trimming at V came to 6 bases and at J to 7 bases, leaving 9 bases not matched to a gene. Germline loops: CDR1 DFQATT, CDR2 SNEGSKA (reference sequence). This CDR3 is CSAPPSGGSNEQFF. As DNA, the CDR3 is TGCAGTGCGCCCCCTAGCGGGGGTTCTAATGAGCAGTTCTTC.

The chain has TRBV12-3 or TRBV12-4 and TRBJ2-1; 9 bases align to TRBD2. The CDR3 is 16 amino acids. V was clipped by 7 bases and J by 5 bases; unmatched bases: 12. The CDR3 spells CASTFSSGGGHNEQFF. In DNA form, the CDR3 reads TGTGCCAGCACCTTTAGTAGCGGGGGAGGGCACAATGAGCAGTTCTTC.

This clonotype was counted a few times. The V and J genes are TRBV7-2 and TRBJ1-1, with D maybe TRBD1 (5 bases). V was pared by 0 bases and J by 4 bases, with 12 bases between. Germline CDR1 reads SGHTA; CDR2 reads FQGNSA. The CDR3 is 15 amino acids. CDR3 DNA sequence: TGTGCCAGCAGCTTAGCGATGGGGGTAGGCACTGAAGCTTTCTTT. Amino acid sequence: CASSLAMGVGTEAFF.

This clonotype has at least ten counts. The rearrangement uses TRBV20-1 and TRBJ1-6; weak D call: TRBD1 (5 bases). The CDR3 extends over 16 amino acids. Germline values: CDR1 DFQATT, CDR2 SNEGSKA (reference sequence). The germline V and J ends were trimmed by 1 base and 0 bases, with 10 bases remaining between them. CDR3: CSARGPGSSYNSPLHF. The CDR3 DNA follows: TGCAGTGCTAGAGGACCAGGGAGCTCCTATAATTCACCCCTCCACTTT.

This clonotype showed up many times. This chain uses TRBV20-1 with TRBJ2-7; D remains unclear. The CDR3 runs 14 residues. Germline V lookup: CDR1 DFQATT, CDR2 SNEGSKA (reference sequence). With 6 bases removed from V and 2 bases from J, the gap between germline ends came to 17 bases. CDR3 sequence (DNA): TGCAGTGCAAGGACGGTGGATATCGCCTACGAGCAGTACTTC. Translated, it gives CSARTVDIAYEQYF.

The chain carries TRBV5-1 and TRBJ1-5, with a tentative D call TRBD1 (6 bases). The CDR3 is 14 residues long. CDR1 and CDR2 from the germline V gene are SGHRS and YFSETQ. V was shortened by 0 bases and J by 6 bases, with 10 bases between the two germline ends. The CDR3 DNA is TGCGCCAGCAGCTTGGGGGGGGCTAGTCAGCCCCAGCATTTT. It specifies CASSLGGASQPQHF.

A single count supports this clonotype. No conserved phenylalanine or tryptophan ends this CDR3, so it is likely a read error. The rearrangement joins TRBV7-2 to TRBJ1-2; D uncertain. The CDR3 is 13 amino acids. The V end lost 2 bases, the J end lost 5 bases, and 9 bases lay between the germline ends. Germline loops: CDR1 SGHTA, CDR2 FQGNSA. CDR3 region: CASSLNSPYGYTI. The CDR3 coding sequence is TGTGCCAGCAGCTTAAACAGCCCATATGGCTACACCATC.

The genes are TRBV28 and TRBJ1-2; TRBD1 agrees at 9 bases. V gave up 4 bases and J gave up 6 bases; unmatched junction bases: 9. This CDR3 comprises 15 residues. Per germline, CDR1 MDHEN and CDR2 SYDVKM. For the CDR3, the DNA is TGTGCCAGCAGTTCACCAATGACAGGGGGTGATGGCTACACCTTC. This translates into CASSSPMTGGDGYTF.

This clonotype was seen a few times. This chain uses TRBV7-9 with TRBJ2-6; D is unclear. The CDR3 contains 16 residues. The V end lost 1 base, the J end lost 1 base, and 8 bases lay between the germline ends. The germline V gene has CDR1 SEHNR and CDR2 FQNEAQ (reference sequence). The CDR3 sequence: CASSLVALSGANVLTF. Here the CDR3 DNA reads TGTGCCAGCAGCTTAGTTGCCCTTTCTGGGGCCAACGTCCTGACTTTC.

This chain links TRBV7-2 with TRBJ1-5, with no clear D. CDR3 length equals 13 residues. Looked up from germline, CDR1 is SGHTA and CDR2 is FQGNSA. The ends were cut back, 5 bases at V and 6 bases at J, with 11 bases in the middle. The CDR3 loop reads CASSPIQSQPQHF. CDR3 in DNA: TGTGCCAGCAGCCCTATTCAGAGTCAGCCCCAGCATTTT.

The chain joins TRBV5-1 to TRBJ2-1; TRBD2 aligns across 7 bases. The CDR3 extends over 15 amino acids. V lost 4 bases, J lost 0 bases, and 4 bases stayed unmatched. CDR1 is SGHRS and CDR2 is YFSETQ in the germline V gene. Here the CDR3 DNA reads TGCGCCAGCAGCCCCGGGGGGAGCTCCTACAATGAGCAGTTCTTC. This translates into CASSPGGSSYNEQFF.

This clonotype appeared many times. This chain connects TRBV12-3 or TRBV12-4 to TRBJ2-2; a possible D gene is TRBD2 (5 bases). The V and J ends lost 5 bases and 6 bases respectively, with 13 bases between them. This CDR3 contains 14 residues. CDR3: CASSRDRGPGELFF. Written as DNA, the CDR3 is TGTGCCAGCAGTAGAGACCGGGGTCCCGGGGAGCTGTTTTTT.

This clonotype has a handful of counts. The chain has TRBV20-1 and TRBJ2-7; TRBD1 might be the D (6 bases). The CDR3 contains 15 residues. Trimming took off 3 bases at V and 0 bases at J, with 15 bases between the two ends. Germline assignment: CDR1 DFQATT and CDR2 SNEGSKA (reference sequence). This CDR3 reads CSASSTGSPSYEQYF. The CDR3 nucleotides read TGCAGTGCTAGCAGTACAGGGTCACCCTCCTACGAGCAGTACTTC.

This clonotype was recorded at least ten times. The V gene is TRBV2, the J gene TRBJ2-6; TRBD1 aligns across 8 bases. CDR3 length: 14 residues. V shed 7 bases, J shed 4 bases, and the junction held 3 bases outside the gene matches. Germline V gene data show CDR1 as SNHLY and CDR2 as FYNNEI. The CDR3 spells CASTTGVGANVLTF. The CDR3 DNA sequence: TGTGCCAGCACGACAGGGGTCGGGGCCAACGTCCTGACTTTC.

This clonotype was counted many times. The V and J genes are TRBV7-2 and TRBJ2-3, with 10 bases that match TRBD2. The CDR3 length is 16 residues. The J segment lost 3 bases and the V segment lost 1 base, leaving 4 bases of the junction unmatched. The germline V gene encodes CDR1 SGHTA and CDR2 FQGNSA. CDR3: CASSLGISGGTDTQYF. The CDR3 DNA sequence: TGTGCCAGCAGCTTAGGAATTAGCGGGGGGACAGATACGCAGTATTTT.

The chain has TRBV14 and TRBJ2-1, with D possibly being TRBD2 (5 bases). V lost 4 bases to trimming and J lost 2 bases, with 12 bases between them. The germline CDR1 and CDR2 sequences are SGHDN and FVKESK. The CDR3 extends over 15 amino acids. The DNA of the CDR3 is TGTGCCAGCAGCCCCCGAATCGGGGCCTACAATGAGCAGTTCTTC. Translation gives CASSPRIGAYNEQFF. The full variable domain, in which reference TRBV14 and TRBJ2-1 provide the parts outside the CDR3, is EAGVTQFPSHSVIEKGQTVTLRCDPISGHDNLYWYRRVMGKEIKFLLHFVKESKQDESGMPNNRFLAERTGGTYSTLKVQPAELEDSGVYFCASSPRIGAYNEQFFGPGTRLTVL.

The chain uses TRBV7-6 and TRBJ1-6; no firm D call. CDR1 is SGHVS, CDR2 FNYEAQ, per germline. Trimming pared 5 bases from V and 8 bases from J, leaving 13 bases between. CDR3 length: 14 amino acids. CDR3 in DNA: TGTGCCAGCAGCCCCGACGGGAGGCATTCACCCCTCCACTTT. Translation: CASSPDGRHSPLHF. The full variable domain, rest sourced from reference TRBV7-6 and TRBJ1-6, is GAGVSQSPRYKVTKRGQDVALRCDPISGHVSLYWYRQALGQGPEFLTYFNYEAQQDKSGLPNDRFSAERPEGSISTLTIQRTEQRDSAMYRCASSPDGRHSPLHFGNGTRLTVT.